Each of the 27 T cell receptor beta chains below was sequenced from the same sample in a study of T-cell memory formation after mild COVID-19. MiXCR was run by TCRdb on the 5' RACE reads, yielding one entry per CDR3 protein. The table has about 340,000 distinct CDR3 sequences, 20% to 25% seen once. What was sequenced was PBMCs or a T cell subset sorted from them (not recorded which). The receptors originated from an adult woman who had mild COVID-19 (a few samples of this study predate the infection). Cell type and time point are not known.

V and J are TRBV30 and TRBJ1-5, with unresolved D. Trimming stripped 3 bases from V and 1 base from J, with 16 bases between. The CDR3 sequence is 16 residues long. The germline gives CDR1 GTSNPN, CDR2 SVGIG (reference sequence). The DNA for the CDR3 is TGTGCCTGGAGACCAAGGACCACCCGAAGCAATCAGCCCCAGCATTTT. Residues: CAWRPRTTRSNQPQHF.

This clonotype was seen more than once but under ten times. A junction boundary mismatches the germline segment, possibly from a read error. The chain is built from TRBV7-9 and TRBJ2-1; the D is unclear. CDR3 length: 13 residues. CDR1 and CDR2 from the germline V gene are SEHNR and FQNEAQ (reference sequence). The CDR3 nucleotides read TGTGCCAGCAGCTCCATCTCCTCCAATGAGCAGTTCTTC. Translating gives CASSSISSNEQFF.

This clonotype was found a few times. The chain recombines TRBV7-9 with TRBJ2-1, with TRBD1 identical over 9 bases. The CDR3 is 15 residues long. Trimming cost V 5 bases and J 2 bases; bases outside gene matches: 4. The germline gives CDR1 SEHNR, CDR2 FQNEAQ (reference sequence). The CDR3 is CASSRGQGPYNEQFF. CDR3 DNA sequence: TGTGCCAGCAGCAGAGGACAGGGGCCCTACAATGAGCAGTTCTTC.

This clonotype was seen more than once but under ten times. This chain joins TRBV7-2 and TRBJ2-3; TRBD2 might be the D (6 bases). Between the trimmed V and J ends, which lost 5 bases and 0 bases, there was a span of 12 bases. Germline CDR1 and CDR2: SGHTA and FQGNSA. The CDR3 is made up of 15 amino acids. The CDR3 coding sequence is TGTGCCAGCAGCCCGGACTACTTAAGCACAGATACGCAGTATTTT. Protein sequence: CASSPDYLSTDTQYF.

The CDR3 loop reads CAISTGLSTDTQYF. The CDR3 DNA reads as TGTGCCATCAGTACAGGGTTGAGTACAGATACGCAGTATTTT. The rearrangement links TRBV10-3 to TRBJ2-3; possibly TRBD1 for D (6 bases). The V gene lost 5 bases and the J gene lost 3 bases, with 12 bases spanning the gap. The CDR3 runs to 14 residues. Germline V gene sequence: CDR1 ENHRY, CDR2 SYGVKD.

The sample holds a few counts of this clonotype. The genes are TRBV29-1 and TRBJ1-2; 8 nucleotides match TRBD1. Germline-derived CDR1 and CDR2 are SQVTM and ANQGSEA. The CDR3 has 13 residues. V gave up 6 bases and J gave up 4 bases; unmatched junction bases: 7. CDR3 sequence (DNA): TGCAGCGTCGATACAGGGGGGTTCTATGGCTACACCTTC. The encoded protein is CSVDTGGFYGYTF. Based on the CDR3 plus reference TRBV29-1 and TRBJ1-2, the full variable domain is SAVISQKPSRDICQRGTSLTIQCQVDSQVTMMFWYRQQPGQSLTLIATANQGSEATYESGFVIDKFPISRPNLTFSTLTVSNMSPEDSSIYLCSVDTGGFYGYTFGSGTRLTVV.

In this sample, this clonotype turned up a few times. The V gene is TRBV11-2, the J gene TRBJ2-3, with D possibly TRBD1 on 5 matching bases. This CDR3 comprises 17 residues. Germline loops: CDR1 SGHAT, CDR2 FQNNGV. Trimming removed 4 bases from V and 2 bases from J, with 19 bases in between. CDR3 in amino acids: CASSYTGLGALTDTQYF. The CDR3 DNA follows: TGTGCCAGCAGCTATACAGGTCTGGGCGCCCTCACAGATACGCAGTATTTT.

This chain links TRBV30 with TRBJ2-5, with 13 bases aligning to TRBD2. Germline CDR1 reads GTSNPN; CDR2 reads SVGIG (reference sequence). The CDR3 spans 17 residues. The ends lost 1 base at V and 4 bases at J; junction bases unmatched: 9. The CDR3 DNA sequence: TGTGCCTGGAGTGGAAACTCTGGACTAGCGGGAGTAGAGACCCAGTACTTC. Its translation: CAWSGNSGLAGVETQYF. Variable domain in full (rest from reference TRBV30 and TRBJ2-5): SQTIHQWPATLVQPVGSPLSLECTVEGTSNPNLYWYRQAAGRGLQLLFYSVGIGQISSEVPQNLSASRPQDRQFILSSKKLLLSDSGFYLCAWSGNSGLAGVETQYFGPGTRLLVL.

The sample holds many counts of this clonotype. This chain joins TRBV7-2 and TRBJ2-7; D uncertain. V gave up 3 bases and J gave up 3 bases, with 9 bases separating them. Germline values: CDR1 SGHTA, CDR2 FQGNSA. The CDR3 is 13 residues long. The CDR3 is CASSFDERYEQYF. The CDR3 DNA sequence: TGTGCCAGCAGCTTTGATGAGCGCTACGAGCAGTACTTC.

The rearrangement uses TRBV7-2 and TRBJ1-3; TRBD1 might be the D (5 bases). CDR1 and CDR2 (germline): SGHTA, FQGNSA. The CDR3 is 16 amino acids. Trimming left V 1 base short and J 0 bases short, with 10 bases between. The CDR3 spells CASSLGQSFSGNTIYF. The CDR3 DNA reads TGTGCCAGCAGCTTAGGACAGTCCTTCTCTGGAAACACCATATATTTT.

This rearrangement joins TRBV5-1 to TRBJ2-7; 8 nucleotides match TRBD1. The CDR3 contains 16 residues. Germline V gives CDR1 SGHRS, CDR2 YFSETQ. The V and J ends lost 3 bases and 3 bases, in that order; junction bases with no gene match: 11. CDR3 sequence (DNA): TGCGCCAGCAGCTCGGTCTATACTGGACAGGGCTACGAGCAGTACTTC. Amino acid sequence: CASSSVYTGQGYEQYF.

This chain links TRBV7-6 with TRBJ2-1; 8 bases fit TRBD2. The V segment lost 1 base and the J segment 6 bases; nucleotides outside the gene matches: 11. This CDR3 has 17 amino acids. Germline values: CDR1 SGHVS, CDR2 FNYEAQ. The DNA of the CDR3 is TGTGCCAGCAGCTTAGGAACTGCAGCGGGAGTCGGCAATGAGCAGTTCTTC. Protein sequence: CASSLGTAAGVGNEQFF.

This rearrangement joins TRBV5-6 to TRBJ1-5, with 9 bases lining up with TRBD1. The CDR3 is 16 amino acids. Germline V gene data show CDR1 as SGHDT and CDR2 as YYEEEE. The V and J ends lost 4 bases and 3 bases, in that order; junction bases with no gene match: 8. In DNA form, the CDR3 reads TGTGCCAGCAGCAGCCACAGGGGGCGGCTCAATCAGCCCCAGCATTTT. Amino acid sequence: CASSSHRGRLNQPQHF.

This clonotype was detected only a few times. As DNA, the CDR3 is TGTGCCAGCAGTTTAGCGACGGGCGGGCGGGGGACCTACGAGCAGTACTTC. This translates into CASSLATGGRGTYEQYF. This chain joins TRBV12-3 or TRBV12-4 and TRBJ2-7; 7 positions agree with TRBD2. V shed 0 bases, J shed 2 bases, and the junction held 10 bases outside the gene matches. This CDR3 is 17 amino acids long.

This sequence joins TRBV6-1 and TRBJ2-5, with TRBD1 matching over 10 bases. V lost 4 bases, J lost 4 bases, and 12 bases stayed unmatched. This CDR3 region has 17 residues. Germline V lookup: CDR1 MNHNS, CDR2 SASEGT. CDR3 DNA sequence: TGTGCCAGCAGTGTCATGTCCGGGACAGGGGTAGGAGAGACCCAGTACTTC. Translation: CASSVMSGTGVGETQYF.

This clonotype came up many times. The chain employs TRBV5-1 and TRBJ1-1, with D tentatively TRBD1 (5 bases). This CDR3 comprises 14 residues. V was pared by 3 bases and J by 3 bases, with 12 bases between. Germline V CDR1 and CDR2: SGHRS, YFSETQ. For the CDR3, the DNA is TGCGCCAGCAGCTGGGCGACAGACTACACTGAAGCTTTCTTT. It is translated as CASSWATDYTEAFF. Based on the CDR3 plus reference TRBV5-1 and TRBJ1-1, the full variable domain is KAGVTQTPRYLIKTRGQQVTLSCSPISGHRSVSWYQQTPGQGLQFLFEYFSETQRNKGNFPGRFSGRQFSNSRSEMNVSTLELGDSALYLCASSWATDYTEAFFGQGTRLTVV.

This clonotype was recorded a few times. The chain couples TRBV5-1 to TRBJ1-2, with a possible D match to TRBD1 (5 bases). Deletions cut 6 bases from V and 1 base from J, with 13 bases between. This CDR3 is built from 14 residues. Per the germline V gene, CDR1 is SGHRS and CDR2 is YFSETQ. CDR3 sequence: CASMPGQINYGYTF. As DNA, the CDR3 is TGCGCCAGCATGCCGGGGCAGATTAACTATGGCTACACCTTC. Full variable domain (missing parts from reference TRBV5-1 and TRBJ1-2): KAGVTQTPRYLIKTRGQQVTLSCSPISGHRSVSWYQQTPGQGLQFLFEYFSETQRNKGNFPGRFSGRQFSNSRSEMNVSTLELGDSALYLCASMPGQINYGYTFGSGTRLTVV.

This clonotype was observed a few times. V is TRBV5-5 and J is TRBJ2-1, with 15 positions matching TRBD2. The CDR3 is made up of 20 amino acids. V lost 2 bases and J lost 3; bases outside the gene matches: 12. CDR1 is SGHKS, CDR2 YYEKEE, per germline (reference sequence). In DNA form, the CDR3 reads TGTGCCAGCAGCTTCCACTCCGGGACTAGCGGGAGGCCTGACTACAATGAGCAGTTCTTC. This encodes CASSFHSGTSGRPDYNEQFF.

This clonotype was detected ten times or more. The V and J genes are TRBV20-1 and TRBJ1-2, with D perhaps matching TRBD1 (5 bases). V shed 6 bases and J shed 6 bases, with 17 bases lying between them. This CDR3 region has 13 residues. Germline assignment: CDR1 DFQATT and CDR2 SNEGSKA (reference sequence). The CDR3 here is CSAPVGGVDGYTF. The CDR3 DNA reads as TGCAGTGCCCCGGTCGGAGGGGTGGATGGCTACACCTTC.

This chain connects TRBV18 to TRBJ1-1, with D unclear. Germline V gives CDR1 KGHSH, CDR2 LQKENI. There are 15 residues in the CDR3. V lost 8 bases and J 3 bases, leaving 19 bases between the germline ends. CDR3 amino acids: CASRTVFMADTEAFF. The CDR3 DNA sequence: TGTGCCAGCCGGACTGTGTTCATGGCGGACACTGAAGCTTTCTTT.

This rearrangement joins TRBV10-3 to TRBJ1-1, with D hard to call. V was trimmed by 2 bases and J by 6 bases, leaving 7 bases between them. The CDR3 has 12 residues. CDR1 and CDR2 (germline): ENHRY, SYGVKD. The CDR3 sequence: CAISEGRSEAFF. The CDR3, as DNA: TGTGCCATCAGTGAGGGCCGGTCTGAAGCTTTCTTT.

The chain employs TRBV12-3 or TRBV12-4 and TRBJ2-5; D might be TRBD1 or TRBD2, each matching 5 bases. This CDR3 region has 14 residues. Deletions cut 3 bases from V and 4 bases from J, with 12 bases between. The CDR3 here is CASSFWGFGETQYF. CDR3 sequence (DNA): TGTGCCAGCAGTTTTTGGGGGTTTGGAGAGACCCAGTACTTC.

There are a few counts of this clonotype. The V gene is TRBV11-3, the J gene TRBJ2-7; TRBD2 agrees at 8 bases. The CDR3 has 16 amino acids. Per the germline V gene, CDR1 is SGHNT and CDR2 is YENEEA. V was clipped by 1 base and J by 2 bases; unmatched bases: 7. CDR3 loop: CASSLVRGTRAYEQYF. CDR3 in DNA: TGTGCCAGCAGCTTAGTCCGGGGGACTAGAGCCTACGAGCAGTACTTC.

V gene TRBV11-2 combines with J gene TRBJ1-1; 11 bases are shared with TRBD1. Germline CDR1 and CDR2: SGHAT and FQNNGV. This CDR3 is built from 15 residues. Trimming took 4 bases from V and 5 from J; bases not matched to a gene: 6. CDR3 sequence (DNA): TGTGCCAGCAGCTCGCCGGACAGGGGGCTAACTGAAGCTTTCTTT. Translation: CASSSPDRGLTEAFF.

CDR3 coding DNA: TGTGCCAGCAGCTTAGGTTCCGGCTACACCTTC. Encoded protein: CASSLGSGYTF. This rearrangement joins TRBV11-2 to TRBJ1-2; D is ambiguous. Trimming left V 1 base short and J 8 bases short, with 5 bases between. Germline-derived CDR1 and CDR2 are SGHAT and FQNNGV. CDR3 length equals 11 residues.

J is TRBJ2-6 and V is TRBV6-1; D is undetermined. The CDR3 has 14 residues. The germline V gene encodes CDR1 MNHNS and CDR2 SASEGT. V was clipped by 4 bases and J by 0 bases, with 4 bases between them. CDR3 sequence reads: CASSGSSGANVLTF. CDR3 sequence (DNA): TGTGCCAGCAGTGGGAGCTCTGGGGCCAACGTCCTGACTTTC.

This clonotype was counted a few times. This sequence joins TRBV3-1 and TRBJ2-7, with unresolved D. Germline CDR1 reads LGHDT; CDR2 reads YNNKEL (reference sequence). Trimming removed 5 bases at V and 6 bases at J, with 8 bases between. The CDR3 sequence is 11 residues long. CDR3 DNA sequence: TGTGCCAGCAGCTCTCGACTCGAGCAGTACTTC. Its protein is CASSSRLEQYF.